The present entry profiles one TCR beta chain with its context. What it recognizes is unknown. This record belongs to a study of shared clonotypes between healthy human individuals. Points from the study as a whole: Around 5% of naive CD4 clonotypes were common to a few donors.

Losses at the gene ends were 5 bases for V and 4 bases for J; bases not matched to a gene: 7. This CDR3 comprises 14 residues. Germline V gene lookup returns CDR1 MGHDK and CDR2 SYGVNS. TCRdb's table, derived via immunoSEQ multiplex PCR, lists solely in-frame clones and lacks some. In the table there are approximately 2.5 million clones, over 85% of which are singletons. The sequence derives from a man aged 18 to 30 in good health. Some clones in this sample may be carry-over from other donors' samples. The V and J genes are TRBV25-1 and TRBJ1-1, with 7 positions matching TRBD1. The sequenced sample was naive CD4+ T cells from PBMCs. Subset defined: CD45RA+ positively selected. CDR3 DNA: TGTGCCAGCAGTCCTTGGGGGGACAGCACTGAAGCTTTCTTT. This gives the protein CASSPWGDSTEAFF.